The clone carrying this T cell receptor beta chain was found many times. Its cognate antigen is unknown. This sample's TCRbeta library carried unique molecular identifier barcodes. TCRdb reanalysed the PCR reads using MiXCR and keeps one entry per CDR3 protein. The table has about 78,000 distinct CDR3 sequences, roughly 13% seen once; the top ten hold roughly 30%. The sample belongs to a study of T-cell reconstitution after alpha-beta-depleted transplantation in children. Points from the study as a whole: T cells produced anew were the main source of T-cell counts and diversity one year after transplant. Alpha-beta T cells about two months after transplant reportedly derived from several hundred expanded graft clones. For some patients, TCRbeta diversity was high at day 60 because of recipient T cells and thymic progenitors that survived.

J lost 4 bases, V lost 5 bases, and 7 bases had no gene match. The CDR3 runs to 16 residues. From germline, CDR1 is ENHRY and CDR2 SYGVKD. The sequencing used PBMCs, mostly from graft donor cells, collected 180 days after TCRalphabeta/CD19-depleted stem cell transplant. The clonotype was recovered from a male patient under 10 years old who had a stem cell transplant for acute lymphoblastic leukemia, so the T cells may come from the graft donor. V usage is TRBV10-3 and J usage is TRBJ2-2, with 10 nucleotides matching TRBD2. The CDR3, as DNA: TGTGCCATCAGTTGGGTAGCGGGAGGAACCACCGGGGAGCTGTTTTTT. Protein product: CAISWVAGGTTGELFF.